This T cell receptor (beta chain) was profiled in a study of T-cell reconstitution after alpha-beta-depleted transplantation in children. Germline CDR1 reads LNHNV; CDR2 reads YYDKDF (reference sequence). The CDR3 runs to 13 residues. Trimming left V 7 bases short and J 9 bases short, with 16 bases between. The study's findings and limits: Hyperexpanded clones declined; after one year, newly produced T cells mostly supplied diversity. About two months after transplant, alpha-beta T cells reportedly came from several hundred expanded graft clones.

On this clonotype: The antigen is undetermined.

The TCRbeta library was prepared with unique molecular identifiers. TCRdb recomputed calls from the PCR reads with MiXCR, one row per CDR3 protein. The sample lists about 980,000 distinct CDR3 sequences, about 29% seen once, with roughly 31% in the top ten. The source of this sequence is a boy under two years old who had a stem cell transplant for SCID, so the T cells may come from the graft donor. Specimen: PBMCs, mostly from graft donor cells, collected 360 days after TCRalphabeta/CD19-depleted stem cell transplant. The chain has TRBV15 and TRBJ2-1, with D hard to call. CDR3 in amino acids: CATNPDHASEQFF. The CDR3, as DNA: TGTGCCACCAATCCAGACCATGCTAGTGAGCAGTTCTTC. The full variable domain, in which reference TRBV15 and TRBJ2-1 provide the parts outside the CDR3, is DAMVIQNPRYQVTQFGKPVTLSCSQTLNHNVMYWYQQKSSQAPKLLFHYYDKDFNNEADTPDNFQSRRPNTSFCFLDIRSPGLGDTAMYLCATNPDHASEQFFGPGTRLTVL.